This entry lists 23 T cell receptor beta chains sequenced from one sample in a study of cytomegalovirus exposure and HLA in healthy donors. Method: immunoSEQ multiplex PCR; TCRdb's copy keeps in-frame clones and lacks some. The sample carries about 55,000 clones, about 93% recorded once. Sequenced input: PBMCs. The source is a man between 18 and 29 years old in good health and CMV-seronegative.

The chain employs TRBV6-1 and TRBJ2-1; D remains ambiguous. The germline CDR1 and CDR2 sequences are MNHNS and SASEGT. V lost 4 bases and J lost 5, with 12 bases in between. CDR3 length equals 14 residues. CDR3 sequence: CASSVIPVDNEQFF. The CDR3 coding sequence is TGTGCCAGCAGTGTAATCCCGGTTGACAATGAGCAGTTCTTC.

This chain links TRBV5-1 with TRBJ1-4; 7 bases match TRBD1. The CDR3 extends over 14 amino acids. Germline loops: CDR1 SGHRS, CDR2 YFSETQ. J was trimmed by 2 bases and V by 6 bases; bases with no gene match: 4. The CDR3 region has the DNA TGCGCCAGCAAACCGGGACAGACTAATGAAAAACTGTTTTTT. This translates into CASKPGQTNEKLFF.

The CDR3 here is CASSYLRGLETQYF. DNA of the CDR3: TGTGCCAGCAGTTACTTACGGGGGTTGGAGACCCAGTACTTC. This chain uses TRBV6-5 with TRBJ2-5, with D possibly being TRBD2 (6 bases). The CDR3 totals 14 residues. With 1 base removed from V and 5 bases from J, the gap between germline ends came to 11 bases. Germline CDR1 is MNHEY and CDR2 is SVGAGI.

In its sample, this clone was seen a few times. In DNA, the CDR3 is TGTGCCAGTAGTATGTATGGACACTTTATGAGCTCCTACAATGAGCAGTTCTTC. Encoded protein: CASSMYGHFMSSYNEQFF. V and J are TRBV19 and TRBJ2-1, with D perhaps matching TRBD1 (5 bases). Deletions cut 3 bases from V and 0 bases from J, with 18 bases between. Per the germline V gene, CDR1 is LNHDA and CDR2 is SQIVND (reference sequence). The CDR3 consists of 18 residues.

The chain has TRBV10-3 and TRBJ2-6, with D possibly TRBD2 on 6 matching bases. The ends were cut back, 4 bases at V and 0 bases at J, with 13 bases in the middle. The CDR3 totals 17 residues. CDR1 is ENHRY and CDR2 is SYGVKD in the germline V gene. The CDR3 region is CAISVREESSGANVLTF. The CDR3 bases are TGTGCCATCAGTGTCAGGGAGGAGAGCTCTGGGGCCAACGTCCTGACTTTC.

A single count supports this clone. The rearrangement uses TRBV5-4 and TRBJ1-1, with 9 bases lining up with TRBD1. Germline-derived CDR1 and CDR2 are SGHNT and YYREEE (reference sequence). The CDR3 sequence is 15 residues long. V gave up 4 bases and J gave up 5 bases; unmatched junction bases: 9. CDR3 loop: CASSEEQGAWTEAFF. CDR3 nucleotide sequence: TGTGCCAGCAGCGAAGAACAGGGGGCCTGGACTGAAGCTTTCTTT.

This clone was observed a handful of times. CDR3 coding DNA: TGTGCCAGCAGTTACGTAGGTAGCGGGGGGGATGAGCAGTTCTTC. Amino acid sequence: CASSYVGSGGDEQFF. The chain carries TRBV6-6 and TRBJ2-1, with 11 bases identical to TRBD2. V lost 2 bases to trimming and J lost 8 bases; unmatched junction nucleotides: 5. CDR3 length equals 15 residues. Germline values: CDR1 MNHNY, CDR2 SVGAGI (reference sequence).

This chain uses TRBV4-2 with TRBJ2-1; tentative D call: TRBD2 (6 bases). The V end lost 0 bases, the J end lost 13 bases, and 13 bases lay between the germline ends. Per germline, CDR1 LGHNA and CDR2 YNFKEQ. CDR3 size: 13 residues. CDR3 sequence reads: CASSQEEKLAQFF. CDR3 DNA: TGTGCCAGCAGCCAAGAGGAAAAACTAGCTCAGTTCTTC.

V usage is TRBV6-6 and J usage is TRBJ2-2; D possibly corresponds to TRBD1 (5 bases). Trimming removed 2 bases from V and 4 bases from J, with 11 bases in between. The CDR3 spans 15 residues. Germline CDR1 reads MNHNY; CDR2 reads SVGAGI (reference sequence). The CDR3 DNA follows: TGTGCCAGCAGTTACACCGGGCAGGGCACCGGGGAGCTGTTTTTT. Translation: CASSYTGQGTGELFF.

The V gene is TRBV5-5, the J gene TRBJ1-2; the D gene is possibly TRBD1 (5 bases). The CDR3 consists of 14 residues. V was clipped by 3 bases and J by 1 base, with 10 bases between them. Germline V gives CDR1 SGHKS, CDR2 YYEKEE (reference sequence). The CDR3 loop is CASSSGGINYGYTF. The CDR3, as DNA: TGTGCCAGCAGCTCTGGGGGGATTAACTATGGCTACACCTTC.

The DNA for the CDR3 is TGTGCCAGCAGTGAAAGGGGTTTTGGGCTCTTGGACGAGCAGTACTTC. Residues: CASSERGFGLLDEQYF. The chain carries TRBV6-1 and TRBJ2-7; TRBD1 might be the D (5 bases). V lost 2 bases and J 5 bases, leaving 19 bases between the germline ends. Looked up from germline, CDR1 is MNHNS and CDR2 is SASEGT. The CDR3 sequence is 16 residues long.

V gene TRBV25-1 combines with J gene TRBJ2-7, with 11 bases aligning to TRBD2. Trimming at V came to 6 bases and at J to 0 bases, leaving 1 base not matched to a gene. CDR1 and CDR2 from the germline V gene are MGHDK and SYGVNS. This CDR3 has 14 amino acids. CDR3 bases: TGTGCCAGCAGAGGGACTAGCGGCTCCTACGAGCAGTACTTC. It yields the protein CASRGTSGSYEQYF.

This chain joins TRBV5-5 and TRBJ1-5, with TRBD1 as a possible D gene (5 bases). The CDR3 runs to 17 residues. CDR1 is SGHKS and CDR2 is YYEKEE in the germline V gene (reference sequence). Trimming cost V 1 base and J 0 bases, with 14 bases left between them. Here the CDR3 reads CASSLLWGRYSNQPQHF. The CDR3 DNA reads TGTGCCAGCAGCTTGTTGTGGGGCCGCTATAGCAATCAGCCCCAGCATTTT.

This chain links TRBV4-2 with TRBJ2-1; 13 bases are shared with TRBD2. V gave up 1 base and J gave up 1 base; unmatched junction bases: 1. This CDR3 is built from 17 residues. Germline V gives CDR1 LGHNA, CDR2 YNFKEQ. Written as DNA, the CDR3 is TGTGCCAGCAGCCAAGGGACTAGCGGGAGTTCCTACAATGAGCAGTTCTTC. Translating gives CASSQGTSGSSYNEQFF.

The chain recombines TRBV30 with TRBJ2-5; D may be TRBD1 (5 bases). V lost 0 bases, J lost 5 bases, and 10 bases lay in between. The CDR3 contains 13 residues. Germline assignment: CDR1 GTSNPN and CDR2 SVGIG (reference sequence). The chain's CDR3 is CAWSVQDRETQYF. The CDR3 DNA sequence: TGTGCCTGGAGTGTACAGGACCGGGAGACCCAGTACTTC.

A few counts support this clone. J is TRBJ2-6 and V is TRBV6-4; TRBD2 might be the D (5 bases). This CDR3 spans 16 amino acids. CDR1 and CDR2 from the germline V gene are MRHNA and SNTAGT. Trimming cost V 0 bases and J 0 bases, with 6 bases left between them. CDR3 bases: TGTGCCAGCAGTGACTCCGGGAACTCTGGGGCCAACGTCCTGACTTTC. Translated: CASSDSGNSGANVLTF.

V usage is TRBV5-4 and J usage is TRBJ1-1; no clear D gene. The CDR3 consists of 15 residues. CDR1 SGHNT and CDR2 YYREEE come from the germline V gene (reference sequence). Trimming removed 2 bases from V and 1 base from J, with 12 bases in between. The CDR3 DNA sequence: TGTGCCAGCAGCTTAGAGTTAGCCACGAACACTGAAGCTTTCTTT. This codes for CASSLELATNTEAFF.

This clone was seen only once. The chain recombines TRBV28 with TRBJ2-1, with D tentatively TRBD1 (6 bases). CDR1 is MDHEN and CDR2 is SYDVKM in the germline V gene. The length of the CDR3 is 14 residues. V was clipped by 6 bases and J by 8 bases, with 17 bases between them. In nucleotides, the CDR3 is TGTGCCAGCAGACTATCAGGGGAAGGGTATGAGCAGTTCTTC. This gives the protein CASRLSGEGYEQFF.

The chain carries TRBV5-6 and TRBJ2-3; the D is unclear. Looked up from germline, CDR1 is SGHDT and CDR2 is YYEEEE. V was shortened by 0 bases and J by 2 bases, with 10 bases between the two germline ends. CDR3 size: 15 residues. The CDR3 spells CASSLVSPLTDTQYF. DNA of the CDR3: TGTGCCAGCAGCTTGGTTAGCCCTCTCACAGATACGCAGTATTTT. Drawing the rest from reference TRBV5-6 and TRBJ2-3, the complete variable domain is DAGVTQSPTHLIKTRGQQVTLRCSPKSGHDTVSWYQQALGQGPQFIFQYYEEEERQRGNFPDRFSGHQFPNYSSELNVNALLLGDSALYLCASSLVSPLTDTQYFGPGTRLTVL.

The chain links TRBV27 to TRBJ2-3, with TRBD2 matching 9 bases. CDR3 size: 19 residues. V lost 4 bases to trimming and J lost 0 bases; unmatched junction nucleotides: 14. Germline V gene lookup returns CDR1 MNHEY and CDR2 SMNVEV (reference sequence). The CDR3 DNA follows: TGTGCCAGCAGTTCCCTTTTTGCCTTGACTAGCGGAAGCACAGATACGCAGTATTTT. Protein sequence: CASSSLFALTSGSTDTQYF.

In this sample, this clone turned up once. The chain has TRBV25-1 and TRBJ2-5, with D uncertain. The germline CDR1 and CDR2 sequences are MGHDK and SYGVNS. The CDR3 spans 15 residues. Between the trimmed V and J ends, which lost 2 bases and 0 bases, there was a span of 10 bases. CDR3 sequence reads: CASSEISQYQETQYF. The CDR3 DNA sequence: TGTGCCAGCAGTGAAATTTCCCAGTACCAAGAGACCCAGTACTTC.

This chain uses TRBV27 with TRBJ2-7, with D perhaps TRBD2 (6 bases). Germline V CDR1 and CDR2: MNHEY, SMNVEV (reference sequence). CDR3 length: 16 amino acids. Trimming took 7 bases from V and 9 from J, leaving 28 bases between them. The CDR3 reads CASMSPRSGGSRVQYF. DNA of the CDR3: TGTGCCAGCATGAGCCCCCGTAGCGGAGGGAGTCGGGTGCAGTACTTC.

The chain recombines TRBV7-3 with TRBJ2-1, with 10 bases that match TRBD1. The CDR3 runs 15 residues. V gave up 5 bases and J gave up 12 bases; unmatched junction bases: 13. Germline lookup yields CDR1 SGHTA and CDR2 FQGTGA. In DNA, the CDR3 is TGTGCCAGCAGCCTGCCGGGACAGGGGCGGGCAGGGCAGTTCTTC. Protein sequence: CASSLPGQGRAGQFF.